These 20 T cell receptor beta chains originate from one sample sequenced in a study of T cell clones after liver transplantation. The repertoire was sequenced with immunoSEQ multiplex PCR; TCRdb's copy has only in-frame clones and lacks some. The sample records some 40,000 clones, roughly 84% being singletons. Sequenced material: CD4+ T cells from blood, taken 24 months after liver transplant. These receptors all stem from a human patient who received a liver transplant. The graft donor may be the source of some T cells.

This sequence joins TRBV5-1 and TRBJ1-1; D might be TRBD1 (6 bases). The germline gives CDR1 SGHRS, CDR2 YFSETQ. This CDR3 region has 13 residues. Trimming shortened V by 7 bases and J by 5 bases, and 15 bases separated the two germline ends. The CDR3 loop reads CASRSQGTTEAFF. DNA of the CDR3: TGCGCCAGCCGATCACAGGGTACGACTGAAGCTTTCTTT.

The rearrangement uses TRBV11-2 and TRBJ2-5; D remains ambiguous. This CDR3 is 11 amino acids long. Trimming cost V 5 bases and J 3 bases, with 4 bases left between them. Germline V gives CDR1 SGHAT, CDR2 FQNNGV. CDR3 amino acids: CASSLKETQYF. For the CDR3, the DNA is TGTGCCAGCAGCCTAAAAGAGACCCAGTACTTC.

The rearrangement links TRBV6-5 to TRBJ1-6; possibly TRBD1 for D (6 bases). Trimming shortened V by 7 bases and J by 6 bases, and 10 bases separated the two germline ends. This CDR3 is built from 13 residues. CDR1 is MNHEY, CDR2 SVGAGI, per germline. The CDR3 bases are TGTGCCAGCACAGGGGAGGGTAATTCACCCCTCCACTTT. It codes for CASTGEGNSPLHF.

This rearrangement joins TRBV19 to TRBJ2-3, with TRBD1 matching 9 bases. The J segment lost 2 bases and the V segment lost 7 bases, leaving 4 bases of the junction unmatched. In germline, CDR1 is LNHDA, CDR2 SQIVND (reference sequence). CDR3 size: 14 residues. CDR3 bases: TGTGCCAGTAAAAGGACAGGGGCCACAGATACGCAGTATTTT. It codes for CASKRTGATDTQYF.

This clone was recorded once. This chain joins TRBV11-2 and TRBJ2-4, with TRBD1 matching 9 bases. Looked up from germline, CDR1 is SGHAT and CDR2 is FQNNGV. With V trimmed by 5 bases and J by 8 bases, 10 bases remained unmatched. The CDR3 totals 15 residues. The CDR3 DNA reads TGTGCCAGCAGCGCGAGACAGGGGGAACTTGACATTCAGTACTTC. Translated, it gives CASSARQGELDIQYF.

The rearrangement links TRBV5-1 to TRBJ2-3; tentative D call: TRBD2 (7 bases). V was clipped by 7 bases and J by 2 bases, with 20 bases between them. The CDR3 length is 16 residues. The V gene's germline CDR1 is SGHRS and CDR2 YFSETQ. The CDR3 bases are TGCGCCAGCTCCTGGTGGGGGGGCGGGTCCACAGATACGCAGTATTTT. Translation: CASSWWGGGSTDTQYF.

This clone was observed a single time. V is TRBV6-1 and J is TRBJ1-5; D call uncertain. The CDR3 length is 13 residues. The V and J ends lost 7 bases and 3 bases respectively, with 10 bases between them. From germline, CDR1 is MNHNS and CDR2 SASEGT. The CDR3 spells CASIAGLNQPQHF. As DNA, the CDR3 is TGTGCCAGCATAGCAGGACTCAATCAGCCCCAGCATTTT.

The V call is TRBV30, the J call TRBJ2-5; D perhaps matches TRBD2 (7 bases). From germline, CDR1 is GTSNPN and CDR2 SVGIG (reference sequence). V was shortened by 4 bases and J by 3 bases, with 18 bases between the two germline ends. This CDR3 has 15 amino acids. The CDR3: CAWKKGGLAEETQYF. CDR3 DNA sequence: TGTGCCTGGAAAAAGGGGGGGCTAGCGGAAGAGACCCAGTACTTC.

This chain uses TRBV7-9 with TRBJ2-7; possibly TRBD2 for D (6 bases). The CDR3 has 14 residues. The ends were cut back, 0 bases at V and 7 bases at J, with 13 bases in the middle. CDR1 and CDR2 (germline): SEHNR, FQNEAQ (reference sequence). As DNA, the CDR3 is TGTGCCAGCAGCTTAGCGTCGGGGGTTTGGGAGCAGTACTTC. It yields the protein CASSLASGVWEQYF. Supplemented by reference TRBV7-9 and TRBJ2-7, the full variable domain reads DTGVSQNPRHKITKRGQNVTFRCDPISEHNRLYWYRQTLGQGPEFLTYFQNEAQLEKSRLLSDRFSAERPKGSFSTLEIQRTEQGDSAMYLCASSLASGVWEQYFGPGTRLTVT.

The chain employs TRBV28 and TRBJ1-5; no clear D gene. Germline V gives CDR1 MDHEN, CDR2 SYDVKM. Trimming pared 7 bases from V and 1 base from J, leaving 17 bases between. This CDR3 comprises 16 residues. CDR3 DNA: TGTGCCAGCAAGAGGCAGGCGGGTAAGAGCAATCAGCCCCAGCATTTT. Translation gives CASKRQAGKSNQPQHF. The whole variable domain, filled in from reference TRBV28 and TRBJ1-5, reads DVKVTQSSRYLVKRTGEKVFLECVQDMDHENMFWYRQDPGLGLRLIYFSYDVKMKEKGDIPEGYSVSREKKERFSLILESASTNQTSMYLCASKRQAGKSNQPQHFGDGTRLSIL.

The CDR3: CASSAVQGASPNSALHF. The DNA for the CDR3 is TGCGCCAGCAGTGCAGTGCAGGGGGCTTCTCCAAATTCGGCCCTCCACTTT. The chain recombines TRBV5-1 with TRBJ1-6; 8 positions match TRBD1. Germline CDR1 is SGHRS and CDR2 is YFSETQ. The CDR3 is made up of 17 amino acids. J was trimmed by 14 bases and V by 5 bases; bases with no gene match: 21.

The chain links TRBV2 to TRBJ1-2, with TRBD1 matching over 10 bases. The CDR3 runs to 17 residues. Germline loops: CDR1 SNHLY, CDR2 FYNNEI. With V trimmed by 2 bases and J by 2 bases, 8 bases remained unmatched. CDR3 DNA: TGTGCCAGCAGTGAAAGGGACAGGGGCCTCAAAAACTATGGCTACACCTTC. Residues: CASSERDRGLKNYGYTF.

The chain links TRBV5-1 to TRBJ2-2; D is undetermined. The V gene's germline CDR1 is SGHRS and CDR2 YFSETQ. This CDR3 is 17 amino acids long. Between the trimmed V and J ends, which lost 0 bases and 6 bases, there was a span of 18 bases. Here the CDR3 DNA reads TGCGCCAGCAGCTTGGCCGGGTGGTCTAGTGGGGCCGGGGAGCTGTTTTTT. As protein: CASSLAGWSSGAGELFF.

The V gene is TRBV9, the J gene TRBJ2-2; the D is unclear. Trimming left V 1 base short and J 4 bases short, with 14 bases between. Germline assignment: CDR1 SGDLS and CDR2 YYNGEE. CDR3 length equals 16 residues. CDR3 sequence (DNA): TGTGCCAGCAGCGTAACCCACTCACGATCCACCGGGGAGCTGTTTTTT. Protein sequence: CASSVTHSRSTGELFF.

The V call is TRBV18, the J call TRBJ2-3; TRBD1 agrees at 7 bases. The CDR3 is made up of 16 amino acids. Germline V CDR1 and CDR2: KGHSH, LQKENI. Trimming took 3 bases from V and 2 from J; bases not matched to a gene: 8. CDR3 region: CASSPTGISHTDTQYF. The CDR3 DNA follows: TGTGCCAGCTCACCGACAGGGATCTCACACACAGATACGCAGTATTTT.

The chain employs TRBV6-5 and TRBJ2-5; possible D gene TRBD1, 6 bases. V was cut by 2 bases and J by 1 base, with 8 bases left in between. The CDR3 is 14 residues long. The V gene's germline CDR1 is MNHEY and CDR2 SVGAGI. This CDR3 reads CASSYGTLQETQYF. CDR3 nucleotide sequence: TGTGCCAGCAGTTACGGGACACTCCAAGAGACCCAGTACTTC.

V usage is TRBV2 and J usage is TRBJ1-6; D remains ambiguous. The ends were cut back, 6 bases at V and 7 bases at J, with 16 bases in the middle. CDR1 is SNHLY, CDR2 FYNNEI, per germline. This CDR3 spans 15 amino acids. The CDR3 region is CASRGGTQSNSPLHF. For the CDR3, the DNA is TGTGCCAGCAGAGGAGGTACTCAGTCCAATTCACCCCTCCACTTT.

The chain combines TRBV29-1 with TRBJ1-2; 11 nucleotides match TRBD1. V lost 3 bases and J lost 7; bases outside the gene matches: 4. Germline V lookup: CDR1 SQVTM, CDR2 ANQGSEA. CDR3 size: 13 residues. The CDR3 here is CSVEFGTGGGYTF. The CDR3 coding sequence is TGCAGCGTTGAGTTCGGGACAGGGGGTGGCTACACCTTC.

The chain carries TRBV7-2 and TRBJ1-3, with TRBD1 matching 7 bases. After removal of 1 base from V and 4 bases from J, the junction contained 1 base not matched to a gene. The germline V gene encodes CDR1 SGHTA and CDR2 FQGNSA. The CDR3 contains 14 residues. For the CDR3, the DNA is TGTGCCAGCAGCTTAGGACAGGGCGGAAACACCATATATTTT. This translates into CASSLGQGGNTIYF.

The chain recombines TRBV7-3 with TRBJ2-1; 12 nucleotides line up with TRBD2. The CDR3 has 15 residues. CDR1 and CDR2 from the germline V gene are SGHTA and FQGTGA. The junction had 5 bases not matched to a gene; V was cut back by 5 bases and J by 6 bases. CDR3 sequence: CASSLTSGRFNEQFF. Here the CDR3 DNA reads TGTGCCAGCAGCCTTACTAGCGGGAGGTTCAATGAGCAGTTCTTC.